This entry lists 11 T cell receptor beta chains sequenced from one sample in a study of vaccination and CD4 T cells after COVID-19. Their antigens remain unidentified. Cultured CD4+ T cell DNA was sequenced using the Oncomine TCR Beta short-read assay. TCRdb ran MiXCR on the PCR reads and lists one entry per CDR3 protein. In the table there are about 20,000 distinct CDR3 sequences, around 58% of which are singletons. Treatment defined: roughly 10-day PBMC culture with coronavirus spike peptide pools or control peptides (ViraFEST assay). Sequencing was carried out using CD4+ T cells from blood, cultured in vitro. The receptors derive from a human donor who had recovered from COVID-19.

The chain employs TRBV6-1 and TRBJ2-1, with D possibly being TRBD1 (6 bases). Trimming pared 6 bases from V and 8 bases from J, leaving 14 bases between. Germline V gives CDR1 MNHNS, CDR2 SASEGT. The CDR3 loop spans 13 amino acids. This chain's CDR3 is CASSRTGYDEQFF. The CDR3 nucleotides are TGTGCCAGCAGCCGCACAGGGTACGATGAGCAGTTCTTC.

The CDR3 protein is CASSLAGVTDTQYF. CDR3 DNA: TGTGCCAGCAGTTTAGCGGGAGTGACAGATACGCAGTATTTT. This rearrangement joins TRBV12-3 or TRBV12-4 to TRBJ2-3, with a possible D match to TRBD2 (5 bases). CDR3 size: 14 residues. Trimming took 0 bases from V and 3 from J, leaving 7 bases between them.

The chain recombines TRBV5-4 with TRBJ1-6; TRBD1 agrees at 8 bases. The germline CDR1 and CDR2 sequences are SGHNT and YYREEE (reference sequence). The V and J ends lost 3 bases and 10 bases, in that order; junction bases with no gene match: 6. The CDR3 totals 14 residues. The CDR3 sequence: CASSSDRGGSPLHF. CDR3 nucleotides: TGTGCCAGCAGCTCTGACAGGGGAGGCTCACCCCTCCACTTT. Variable domain in full (rest from reference TRBV5-4 and TRBJ1-6): ETGVTQSPTHLIKTRGQQVTLRCSSQSGHNTVSWYQQALGQGPQFIFQYYREEENGRGNFPPRFSGLQFPNYSSELNVNALELDDSALYLCASSSDRGGSPLHFGNGTRLTVT.

This clonotype was counted between two and nine times. The chain links TRBV11-3 to TRBJ1-2; maybe TRBD1 (5 bases). The germline CDR1 and CDR2 sequences are SGHNT and YENEEA. Trimming cost V 4 bases and J 3 bases, with 6 bases left between them. This CDR3 has 12 residues. CDR3 region: CASSSRDYGYTF. CDR3 bases: TGTGCCAGCAGCTCCAGGGACTATGGCTACACCTTC.

In its sample, this clonotype was seen a few times. V and J are TRBV6-1 and TRBJ1-1; no definite D call. Trimming removed 4 bases from V and 0 bases from J, with 9 bases in between. This CDR3 region has 14 residues. Germline CDR1 is MNHNS and CDR2 is SASEGT. The CDR3 nucleotides are TGTGCCAGCAGTGTACACCAGTTGAACACTGAAGCTTTCTTT. As protein: CASSVHQLNTEAFF.

This clonotype appeared a few times. The gene calls are TRBV27 and TRBJ2-4; D is unresolved. Looked up from germline, CDR1 is MNHEY and CDR2 is SMNVEV (reference sequence). V lost 4 bases, J lost 7 bases, and 11 bases lay in between. The CDR3 is made up of 13 amino acids. Here the CDR3 DNA reads TGTGCCAGCAGTTCAGATAGCTCGAACATTCAGTACTTC. Protein sequence: CASSSDSSNIQYF.

The rearrangement joins TRBV30 to TRBJ1-1, with a possible D match to TRBD1 (6 bases). Germline V gene data show CDR1 as GTSNPN and CDR2 as SVGIG (reference sequence). V lost 0 bases to trimming and J lost 12 bases, with 11 bases between them. This CDR3 contains 11 residues. Here the CDR3 DNA reads TGTGCCTGGAGTGTGTGGGGGGGCACTTTCTTT. Residues: CAWSVWGGTFF.

The chain is built from TRBV6-2 or TRBV6-3 and TRBJ2-7, with D perhaps matching TRBD2 (6 bases). The CDR3 is made up of 15 amino acids. Germline CDR1 reads MNHEY; CDR2 reads SVGEGT. V shed 6 bases and J shed 0 bases, with 15 bases lying between them. The CDR3 reads CASRTPDYLSYEQYF. CDR3 DNA: TGTGCCAGCAGGACCCCGGACTACCTCTCCTACGAGCAGTACTTC.

V is TRBV5-4 and J is TRBJ2-5, with TRBD2 matching 8 bases. The germline gives CDR1 SGHNT, CDR2 YYREEE (reference sequence). There are 14 residues in the CDR3. The V and J ends lost 4 bases and 4 bases, in that order; junction bases with no gene match: 6. CDR3 nucleotide sequence: TGTGCCAGCAGCGCACGCGGGGGGCCAGAGACCCAGTACTTC. Translating it yields CASSARGGPETQYF.

This chain connects TRBV20-1 to TRBJ1-2; D is unresolved. Trimming took off 6 bases at V and 0 bases at J, with 11 bases between the two ends. CDR3 size: 13 residues. Germline values: CDR1 DFQATT, CDR2 SNEGSKA (reference sequence). CDR3 amino acids: CSAQREANYGYTF. For the CDR3, the DNA is TGCAGTGCGCAACGGGAGGCTAACTATGGCTACACCTTC.

This clonotype was observed a few times. V is TRBV14 and J is TRBJ2-5; the match to TRBD2 covers 7 bases. Germline-derived CDR1 and CDR2 are SGHDN and FVKESK. This CDR3 contains 17 residues. V lost 2 bases to trimming and J lost 5 bases; unmatched junction nucleotides: 14. The CDR3 reads CASSQWGLLHLGETQYF. Here the CDR3 DNA reads TGTGCCAGCAGCCAATGGGGACTACTCCATTTAGGCGAGACCCAGTACTTC.